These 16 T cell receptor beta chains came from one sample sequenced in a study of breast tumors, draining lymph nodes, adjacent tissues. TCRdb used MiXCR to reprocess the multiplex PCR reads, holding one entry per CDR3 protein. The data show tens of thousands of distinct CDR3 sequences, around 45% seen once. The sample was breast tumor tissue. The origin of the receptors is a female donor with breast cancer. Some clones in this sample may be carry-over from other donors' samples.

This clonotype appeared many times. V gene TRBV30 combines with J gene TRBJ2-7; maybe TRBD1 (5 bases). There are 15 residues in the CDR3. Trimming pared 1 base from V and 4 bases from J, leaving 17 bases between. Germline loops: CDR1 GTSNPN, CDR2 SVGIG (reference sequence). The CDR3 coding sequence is TGTGCCTGGAGTGATAAGGGGAAAAAAGAATACGAGCAGTACTTC. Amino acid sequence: CAWSDKGKKEYEQYF.

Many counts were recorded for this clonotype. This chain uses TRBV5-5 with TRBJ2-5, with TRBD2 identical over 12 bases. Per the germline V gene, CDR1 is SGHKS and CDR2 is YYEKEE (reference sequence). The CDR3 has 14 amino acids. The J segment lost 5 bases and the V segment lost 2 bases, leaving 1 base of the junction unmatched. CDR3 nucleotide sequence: TGTGCCAGCAGCTTCCTAGCGGGAGGGGAGACCCAGTACTTC. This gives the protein CASSFLAGGETQYF.

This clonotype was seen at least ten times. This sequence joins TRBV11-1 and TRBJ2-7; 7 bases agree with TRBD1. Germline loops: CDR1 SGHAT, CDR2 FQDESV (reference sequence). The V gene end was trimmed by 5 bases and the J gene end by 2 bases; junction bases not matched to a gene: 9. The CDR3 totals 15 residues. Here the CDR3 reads CASSTNPGTAYEQYF. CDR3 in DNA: TGTGCCAGCAGCACAAACCCCGGGACAGCCTACGAGCAGTACTTC.

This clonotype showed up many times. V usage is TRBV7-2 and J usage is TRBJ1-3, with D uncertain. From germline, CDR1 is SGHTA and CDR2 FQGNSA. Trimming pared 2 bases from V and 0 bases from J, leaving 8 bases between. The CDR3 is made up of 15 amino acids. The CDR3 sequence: CASSLSFTSGNTIYF. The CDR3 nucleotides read TGTGCCAGCAGCTTATCCTTTACCTCTGGAAACACCATATATTTT.

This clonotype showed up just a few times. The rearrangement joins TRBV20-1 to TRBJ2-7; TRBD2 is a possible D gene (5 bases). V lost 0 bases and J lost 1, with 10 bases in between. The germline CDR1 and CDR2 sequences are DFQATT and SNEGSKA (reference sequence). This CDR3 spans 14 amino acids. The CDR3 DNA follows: TGCAGTGCTAGAGAAGCGGAAATATCCTACGAGCAGTACTTC. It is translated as CSAREAEISYEQYF.

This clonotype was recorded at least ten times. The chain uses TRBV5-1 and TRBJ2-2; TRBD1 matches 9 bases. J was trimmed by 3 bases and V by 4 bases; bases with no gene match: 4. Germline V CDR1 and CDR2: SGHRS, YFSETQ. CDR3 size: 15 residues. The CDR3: CASSRGQGDTGELFF. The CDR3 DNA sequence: TGCGCCAGCAGCCGGGGACAGGGCGACACCGGGGAGCTGTTTTTT.

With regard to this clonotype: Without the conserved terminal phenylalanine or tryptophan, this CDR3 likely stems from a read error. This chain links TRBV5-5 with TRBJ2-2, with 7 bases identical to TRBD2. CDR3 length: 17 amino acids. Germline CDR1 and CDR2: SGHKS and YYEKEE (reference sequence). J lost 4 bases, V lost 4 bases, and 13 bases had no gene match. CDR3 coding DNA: TGTGCCAGCAGCCAAGACCGGCTAGCGGAGATCACCGGGGAGCTGTTTCTT. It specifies CASSQDRLAEITGELFL.

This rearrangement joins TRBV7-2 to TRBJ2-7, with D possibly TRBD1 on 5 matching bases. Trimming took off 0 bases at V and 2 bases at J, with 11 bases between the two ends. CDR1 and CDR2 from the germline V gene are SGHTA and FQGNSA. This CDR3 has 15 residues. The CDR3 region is CASSLAQGFPYEQYF. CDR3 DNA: TGTGCCAGCAGCTTAGCGCAGGGATTTCCCTACGAGCAGTACTTC.

DNA of the CDR3: TGCAGCGCGGGGAGTCCGGGCACCGGGGAGCTGTTTTTT. Its translation: CSAGSPGTGELFF. The chain is built from TRBV29-1 and TRBJ2-2; D possibly corresponds to TRBD2 (5 bases). The germline V and J ends were trimmed by 7 bases and 4 bases, with 13 bases remaining between them. The CDR3 spans 13 residues. Per the germline V gene, CDR1 is SQVTM and CDR2 is ANQGSEA.

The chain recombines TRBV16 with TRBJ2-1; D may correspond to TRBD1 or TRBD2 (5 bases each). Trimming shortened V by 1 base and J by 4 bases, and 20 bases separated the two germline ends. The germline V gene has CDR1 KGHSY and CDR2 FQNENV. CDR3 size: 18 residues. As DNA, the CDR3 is TGTGCCAGCAGCCAATGGAAGGGGAGTCAACGGCCTTACAATGAGCAGTTCTTC. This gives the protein CASSQWKGSQRPYNEQFF.

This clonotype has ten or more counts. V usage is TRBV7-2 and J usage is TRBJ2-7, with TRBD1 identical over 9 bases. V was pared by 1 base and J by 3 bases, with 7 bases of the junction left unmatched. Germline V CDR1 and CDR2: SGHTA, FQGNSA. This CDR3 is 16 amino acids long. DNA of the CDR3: TGTGCCAGCAGCTTAGAGGCTGCGGGACAGGGCTACGAGCAGTACTTC. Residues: CASSLEAAGQGYEQYF.

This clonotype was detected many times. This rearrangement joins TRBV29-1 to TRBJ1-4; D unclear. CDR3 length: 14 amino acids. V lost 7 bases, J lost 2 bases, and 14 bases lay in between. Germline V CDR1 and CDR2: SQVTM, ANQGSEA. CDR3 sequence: CSAGVSVTNEKLFF. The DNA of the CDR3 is TGCAGCGCCGGGGTTTCAGTCACTAATGAAAAACTGTTTTTT. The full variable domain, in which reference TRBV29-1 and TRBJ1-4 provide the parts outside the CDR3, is SAVISQKPSRDICQRGTSLTIQCQVDSQVTMMFWYRQQPGQSLTLIATANQGSEATYESGFVIDKFPISRPNLTFSTLTVSNMSPEDSSIYLCSAGVSVTNEKLFFGSGTQLSVL.

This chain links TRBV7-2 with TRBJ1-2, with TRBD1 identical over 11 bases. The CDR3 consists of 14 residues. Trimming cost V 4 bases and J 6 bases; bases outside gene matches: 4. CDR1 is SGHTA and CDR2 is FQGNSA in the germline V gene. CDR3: CASSSPGQGDGYTF. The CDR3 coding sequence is TGTGCCAGCAGCTCTCCGGGACAGGGGGATGGCTACACCTTC.

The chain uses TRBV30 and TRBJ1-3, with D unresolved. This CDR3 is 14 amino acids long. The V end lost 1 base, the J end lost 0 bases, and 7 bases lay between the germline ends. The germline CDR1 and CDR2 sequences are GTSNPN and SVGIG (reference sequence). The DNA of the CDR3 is TGTGCCTGGAGTGGAGGGTACTCTGGAAACACCATATATTTT. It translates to CAWSGGYSGNTIYF.

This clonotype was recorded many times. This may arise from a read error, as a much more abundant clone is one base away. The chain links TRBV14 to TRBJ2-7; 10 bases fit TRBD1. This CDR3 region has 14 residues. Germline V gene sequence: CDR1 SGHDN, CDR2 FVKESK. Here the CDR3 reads CASSRTGGIYEQSF. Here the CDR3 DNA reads TGTGCCAGCAGCCGGACAGGGGGAATCTACGAGCAGTCCTTC.

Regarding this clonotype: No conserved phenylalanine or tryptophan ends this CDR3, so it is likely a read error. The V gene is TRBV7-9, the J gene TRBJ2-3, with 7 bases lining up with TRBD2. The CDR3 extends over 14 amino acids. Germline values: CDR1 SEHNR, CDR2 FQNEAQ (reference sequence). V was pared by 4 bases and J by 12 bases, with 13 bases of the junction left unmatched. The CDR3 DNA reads TGTGCCAGCAGCTATCCCGGGACTATGGAGACCCAGTATCTT. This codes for CASSYPGTMETQYL.